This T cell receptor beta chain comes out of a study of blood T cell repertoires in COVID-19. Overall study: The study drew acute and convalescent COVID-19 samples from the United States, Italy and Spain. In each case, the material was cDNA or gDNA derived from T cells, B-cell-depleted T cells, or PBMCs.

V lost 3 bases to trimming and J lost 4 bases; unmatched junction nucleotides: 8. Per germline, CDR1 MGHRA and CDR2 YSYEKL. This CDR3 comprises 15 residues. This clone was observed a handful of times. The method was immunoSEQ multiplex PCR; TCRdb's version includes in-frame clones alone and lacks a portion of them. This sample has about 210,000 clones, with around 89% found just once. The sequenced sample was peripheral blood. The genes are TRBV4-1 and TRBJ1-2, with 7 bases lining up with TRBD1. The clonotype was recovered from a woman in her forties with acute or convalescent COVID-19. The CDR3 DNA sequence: TGCGCCAGCAGCCAGTCACCGGGACAGAGCTATGGCTACACCTTC. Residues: CASSQSPGQSYGYTF.